This TCR beta chain comes out of a study of CD8 T cells in ankylosing spondylitis. The study, taken as a whole, reports: The clones that were linked to disease were reported to be significantly enriched in matched synovial fluid samples from ankylosing spondylitis patients. Certain motif variants had earlier appeared in reactive arthritis synovial fluid and blood. What seemed typical of ankylosing spondylitis blood was a TCR beta motif built from 8 or 9 highly homologous variants.

Preparation of TCR beta libraries was done by quantitative 5'-RACE with molecular barcodes. TCRdb reanalysed the 5' RACE reads using MiXCR and keeps one entry per CDR3 protein. The table shows approximately 130,000 distinct CDR3 sequences, with around 9% occurring only once. Per germline, CDR1 LNHDA and CDR2 SQIVND (reference sequence). V was pared by 3 bases and J by 0 bases, with 5 bases of the junction left unmatched. This CDR3 comprises 16 residues. This clonotype was found many times. The target antigen is unknown. The TCR originated in a male donor with ankylosing spondylitis or in good health (not recorded which). Sequencing was performed on blood, either unsorted or a sorted T cell fraction (not recorded which). The chain combines TRBV19 with TRBJ2-4, with TRBD1 matching over 7 bases. Here the CDR3 reads CASSIGTELAKNIQYF. DNA of the CDR3: TGTGCCAGTAGTATCGGGACAGAACTAGCCAAAAACATTCAGTACTTC.